The 3 T cell receptor beta chains below come from one sample, sequenced in a study of blood T cell repertoires in COVID-19 (dated by TCRdb to about 2020). The library was obtained by the immunoSEQ multiplex PCR assay. This is the immuneACCESS table as TCRdb keeps it, with only in-frame sequences that have V and J called. A part of the clones is gone; compared with another copy, unresolved V genes explain less than half, and the rest is unexplained. The sample table lists roughly 150,000 clones, about 80% of them with a count of one. Clones ranked in the top ten supply more than 5.5% of the sample. Input material: PBMCs or T cells enriched from blood (not recorded which). Every receptor here comes from a man in his fifties or sixties who had recovered from COVID-19.

This clone was recorded a few times. This chain connects TRBV6-1 to TRBJ1-1; 10 bases align to TRBD1. Germline CDR1 reads MNHNS; CDR2 reads SASEGT. The CDR3 is 16 amino acids. V trimming: 8 bases; J trimming: 1 base; junction bases outside the gene matches: 10. The CDR3 DNA reads TGTGCCAGCGGTGGACAGGGGGGTAGGGGGAACACTGAAGCTTTCTTT. It specifies CASGGQGGRGNTEAFF.

The chain is built from TRBV5-5 and TRBJ1-4; D is unresolved. This CDR3 spans 16 amino acids. CDR1 is SGHKS, CDR2 YYEKEE, per germline (reference sequence). Trimming pared 0 bases from V and 0 bases from J, leaving 9 bases between. The CDR3 nucleotides are TGTGCCAGCAGCTTGGAGTGGTCAGCAACTAATGAAAAACTGTTTTTT. It codes for CASSLEWSATNEKLFF. Full variable domain (outside the CDR3, taken from reference TRBV5-5 and TRBJ1-4): DAGVTQSPTHLIKTRGQQVTLRCSPISGHKSVSWYQQVLGQGPQFIFQYYEKEERGRGNFPDRFSARQFPNYSSELNVNALLLGDSALYLCASSLEWSATNEKLFFGSGTQLSVL.

The chain has TRBV6-5 and TRBJ1-5; D is possibly TRBD1 (5 bases). The germline gives CDR1 MNHEY, CDR2 SVGAGI. The ends were cut back, 4 bases at V and 1 base at J, with 11 bases in the middle. This CDR3 comprises 15 residues. The CDR3 DNA is TGTGCCAGCAGTTCCTATAGGGGAAGCAATCAGCCCCAGCATTTT. Translating it yields CASSSYRGSNQPQHF.